These T cell receptor beta chains were read from a single sample in a study of PD-L1 blockade in urothelial cancer. Libraries were prepared by immunoSEQ multiplex PCR; TCRdb keeps only in-frame clonotypes and omits some of them. The sample consists of some 51,000 clones, approximately 90% of them appearing once. Source: PBMCs, taken around atezolizumab (anti-PD-L1) treatment. The receptors originated from a man in his 60s with urothelial cancer. The CDR3 runs from the conserved cysteine through the conserved F or W. D genes are given only for firm matches. Clone sizes are given selectively: once, few, many, or a class where the clone is expanded.

d_gene: TRBD2
v_gene: TRBV7-2
j_gene: TRBJ2-7
abundance: -
CDR3nt: TGTGCCAGCAGCAGACCCGGGACTAGCGGGAGTCCGGGTTACGAGCAGTACTTC
CDR3aa: CASSRPGTSGSPGYEQYF

d_gene: -
v_gene: TRBV28
j_gene: TRBJ1-5
abundance: -
CDR3nt: TGTGCCAGCAGTTTACTCAATCAGCCCCAGCATTTT
CDR3aa: CASSLLNQPQHF

d_gene: -
v_gene: TRBV5-1
j_gene: TRBJ1-1
abundance: -
CDR3nt: TGCGCCAGCAGCTTGGCGGGGTTACAAATGAACACTGAAGCTTTCTTT
CDR3aa: CASSLAGLQMNTEAFF

d_gene: TRBD2
v_gene: TRBV27
j_gene: TRBJ2-1
abundance: -
CDR3nt: TGTGCCAGCAGTTTATCTATCCAATTAGCGGGTTTTGAGCAGTTCTTC
CDR3aa: CASSLSIQLAGFEQFF

d_gene: -
v_gene: TRBV19
j_gene: TRBJ1-3
abundance: -
CDR3nt: TGTGCCAGTAGCCCGTCACAGGGTCGTACTGGAAACACCATATATTTT
CDR3aa: CASSPSQGRTGNTIYF

d_gene: TRBD2
v_gene: TRBV4-1
j_gene: TRBJ2-7
abundance: -
CDR3nt: TGCGCCAGCAGCCAAGATCTTCGGACTAGCGGGAGTCGGTCGGTTGGCGAGCAGTACTTC
CDR3aa: CASSQDLRTSGSRSVGEQYF

d_gene: -
v_gene: TRBV4-1
j_gene: TRBJ2-7
abundance: -
CDR3nt: TGCGCCAGCAGCCAAGGGGAGGGCAGGGGACTTAAAGAGCAGTACTTC
CDR3aa: CASSQGEGRGLKEQYF

d_gene: -
v_gene: TRBV10-2
j_gene: TRBJ1-1
abundance: -
CDR3nt: TGCGCCAGCAGCCTTCGTCTAAACACTGAAGCTTTCTTT
CDR3aa: CASSLRLNTEAFF

d_gene: -
v_gene: TRBV30
j_gene: TRBJ1-6
abundance: few
CDR3nt: TGTGCCTGGAGTGTTAGGGGAATTGATTCACCCCTCCACTTT
CDR3aa: CAWSVRGIDSPLHF

d_gene: TRBD2
v_gene: TRBV10-3
j_gene: TRBJ2-7
abundance: -
CDR3nt: TGTGCCATCAGTCAAGGGGCTAGCGGATACGAGCAGTACTTC
CDR3aa: CAISQGASGYEQYF

d_gene: TRBD1
v_gene: TRBV5-1
j_gene: TRBJ2-5
abundance: -
CDR3nt: TGCGCCAGCAGCTTCGACAGGGGGCGCGACGTGTGGGTCCGGGGGACCCAGTACTTC
CDR3aa: CASSFDRGRDVWVRGTQYF

d_gene: -
v_gene: TRBV19
j_gene: TRBJ2-1
abundance: -
CDR3nt: TGTGCCAGTAGTTCGGCACCCAGGGGGGCCAATGAGCAGTTCTTC
CDR3aa: CASSSAPRGANEQFF

d_gene: -
v_gene: TRBV7-9
j_gene: TRBJ2-7
abundance: -
CDR3nt: TGTGCCAGTACCAGGGGCGGATCCTACGAGCAGTACTTC
CDR3aa: CASTRGGSYEQYF

d_gene: -
v_gene: TRBV9
j_gene: TRBJ1-4
abundance: -
CDR3nt: TGTGCCAGCAGCCCCGGCGGGACTAATGAAAAACTGTTTTTT
CDR3aa: CASSPGGTNEKLFF

d_gene: -
v_gene: TRBV7-8
j_gene: TRBJ1-5
abundance: few
CDR3nt: TGTGCCAGCAGCTTATTCGGCAGGGAGGGGCAGCCCCAGCATTTT
CDR3aa: CASSLFGREGQPQHF

d_gene: TRBD1
v_gene: TRBV27
j_gene: TRBJ2-2
abundance: -
CDR3nt: TGTGCCAGCAGCCCCCTGGGCCAGGGGGCAGTAGGCGGGGAGCTGTTTTTT
CDR3aa: CASSPLGQGAVGGELFF